Only a few counts were recorded for the clone carrying this T cell receptor (beta chain). Its antigen is still unknown. The data stem from a study of T cells in Graves' hyperthyroidism and ophthalmopathy. On the study more broadly: Specimen type is peripheral blood, collected at initial diagnosis prior to any treatment.

Study-wide results and caveats: The model foresaw ophthalmopathy a median approximately 6.1 months prior to onset. Most clonotypes expanded in the thyroid (above 0.001) were also present in blood.

Diagnoses were made from clinical symptoms, serum measures (thyroxine and TRAb), thyroid ultrasound and orbital computed tomography. TCR beta CDR3 sequences were amplified from RNA transcripts. RT-PCR in the first round (using the HTBI primer set) targeted the TCR CDR3. TCRdb fed the multiplex PCR reads into MiXCR, producing one record per CDR3 protein. The data show hundreds of thousands of distinct CDR3 sequences, 15% seen once. The TCR was taken from a woman aged 25 to 39 with Graves' hyperthyroidism. The sequencing sample was made of blood.

The CDR3 bases are TGCGCCAGCAGCTTCCAGGTCACAGATACGCAGTATTTT. Its translation is CASSFQVTDTQYF. The V call is TRBV5-1, the J call TRBJ2-3; D is uncertain. The CDR3 contains 13 residues. Deletions cut 2 bases from V and 2 bases from J, with 6 bases between. The germline V gene encodes CDR1 SGHRS and CDR2 YFSETQ.